The rows below give T cell receptor beta chains drawn from one sample of a study of T cell responses to AZD1222 COVID-19 vaccine. The method was immunoSEQ multiplex PCR; TCRdb's version includes in-frame clones alone and lacks a portion of them. Of fewer than 200,000 clones listed, roughly 94% are singletons. The material sequenced was peripheral blood, taken 28 days after the second AZD1222 dose. Every receptor here comes from an adult who received the AZD1222 COVID-19 vaccine. Each CDR3 is given with its conserved first and last residue. The D gene is left open where the match is weak. Clone size is not always given. Where it is, it says once, few, many or a class for expanded clones.

>-|TRBV6-6|TRBJ2-7|-
TGTGCCAGCAGTTACTACCGCCCTGACAGTTACGAGCAGTACTTC
CASSYYRPDSYEQYF
>-|TRBV14|TRBJ1-2|-
TGTGCCAGCAGCCTTACCTTAAACTATGGCTACACCTTC
CASSLTLNYGYTF
>-|TRBV19|TRBJ2-2|-
TGTGCCAGCGACACCATACACGGAGGTGGAGCCGGGGAGCTGTTTTTT
CASDTIHGGGAGELFF
>-|TRBV6-6|TRBJ2-3|-
TGTGCCAGCAGAGCGGCAGATACGCAGTATTTT
CASRAADTQYF
>-|TRBV12-3/TRBV12-4|TRBJ2-3|-
TGTGCCAGCAGTTTTAGTGGAGATACGCAGTATTTT
CASSFSGDTQYF
>-|TRBV28|TRBJ2-2|-
TGTGCCAGCAGTCTAGGAGGTTTGGACACCGGGGAGCTGTTTTTT
CASSLGGLDTGELFF
>-|TRBV19|TRBJ2-3|-
TGTGCCAGTAGTATTAACGGACTCACAGATACGCAGTATTTT
CASSINGLTDTQYF
>-|TRBV3-1/TRBV3-2|TRBJ1-4|once
TGTGCCAGCAGCCAAGATCTGAGGACAGCTTTTTCTAATGAAAAACTGTTTTTT
CASSQDLRTAFSNEKLFF
>TRBD1|TRBV11-2|TRBJ2-5|-
TGTGCCAGCAGCTTAGTATCCGGGACAGGCTGGGAGACCCAGTACTTC
CASSLVSGTGWETQYF
>-|TRBV29-1|TRBJ2-1|-
TGCAGCGTTGCCCCCACGCCGAATGAGCAGTTCTTC
CSVAPTPNEQFF
>TRBD1|TRBV3-1/TRBV3-2|TRBJ1-5|-
TGTGCCAGCAGCCAAAGTCCACAGGGGAATCAGCCCCAGCATTTT
CASSQSPQGNQPQHF
>-|TRBV5-1|TRBJ1-6|once
TGCGCCAGCAGCTTGGGGCATTATAATTCACCCCTCCACTTT
CASSLGHYNSPLHF
>TRBD2|TRBV5-1|TRBJ2-7|-
TGCGCCAGCAGCTTCTCTCCGACTAGCGGGAGCTACGAGCAGTACTTC
CASSFSPTSGSYEQYF
>-|TRBV25-1|TRBJ1-4|-
TGTGCCAGCAGTGAGTACAGGGTTGCCACTAATGAAAAACTGTTTTTT
CASSEYRVATNEKLFF
>-|TRBV6-5|TRBJ2-2|-
TGTGCCAGCAGCGACAGAAACACCGGGGAGCTGTTTTTT
CASSDRNTGELFF
>TRBD1|TRBV5-5|TRBJ1-2|once
TGTGCCAGCAGCTCGATGACAGGGGTCGGCCCATTGGGCTATGGCTACACCTTC
CASSSMTGVGPLGYGYTF
>-|TRBV7-9|TRBJ2-7|-
TGTGCCAGCAGCTGGGCCACCTCCTACGAGCAGTACTTC
CASSWATSYEQYF
>TRBD2|TRBV9|TRBJ2-5|-
TGTGCCAGCAGCCCCCCCGGACTAGCGGGACAAGAGACCCAGTACTTC
CASSPPGLAGQETQYF
>-|TRBV5-1|TRBJ1-3|once
TGCGCCAGCAGCTACCTGGGATTCAGCAGGGACACCATATATTTT
CASSYLGFSRDTIYF
>-|TRBV28|TRBJ1-2|-
TGTGCCAGCAGCCTCCCGACAGTTTCTCCGGATGGCTACACCTTC
CASSLPTVSPDGYTF
>-|TRBV29-1|TRBJ2-2|-
TGCAGCGTTTTGCCGAACACCGGGGAGCTGTTTTTT
CSVLPNTGELFF